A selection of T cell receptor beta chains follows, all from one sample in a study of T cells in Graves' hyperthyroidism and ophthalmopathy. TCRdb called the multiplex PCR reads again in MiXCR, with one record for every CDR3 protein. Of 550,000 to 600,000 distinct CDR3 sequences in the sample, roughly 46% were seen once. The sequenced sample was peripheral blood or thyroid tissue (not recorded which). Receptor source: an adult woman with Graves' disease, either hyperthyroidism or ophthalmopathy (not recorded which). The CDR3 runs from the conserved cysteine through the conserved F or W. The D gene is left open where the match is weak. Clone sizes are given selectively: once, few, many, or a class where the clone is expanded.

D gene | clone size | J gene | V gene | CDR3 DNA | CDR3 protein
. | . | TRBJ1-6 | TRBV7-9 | TGTGCCAGCAGGCACCGGGACACCAGTTCACCCCTCCACTTT | CASRHRDTSSPLHF
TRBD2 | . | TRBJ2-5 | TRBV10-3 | TGTGCCAGCAGTAGCTCCCTCCTAATGGCGGGAGCAGAGACCCAGTACTTC | CASSSSLLMAGAETQYF
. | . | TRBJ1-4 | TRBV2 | TGTGCCAGCAGCTTAGGGACGGGGTGGGGAAAACTGTTTTTT | CASSLGTGWGKLFF
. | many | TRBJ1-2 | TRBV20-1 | TGCAGTGCTAGATGGGGCAGGGTGCAGGCTAACTATGGCTACACCTTC | CSARWGRVQANYGYTF
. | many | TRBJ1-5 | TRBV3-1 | TGTGCCAGCAGCCAGGGAGGGAGCAATCAGCCCCAGCATTTT | CASSQGGSNQPQHF
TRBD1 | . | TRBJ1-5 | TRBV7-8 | TGTGCCAGCAGACCATCAGGGGGCTGGCAGCCCCAGCATTTT | CASRPSGGWQPQHF
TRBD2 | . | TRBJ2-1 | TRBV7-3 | TGTGCCAGCAGCCCACTAGCGGGAGTGGATGAGCAGTTCTTC | CASSPLAGVDEQFF
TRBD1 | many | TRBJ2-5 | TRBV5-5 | TGTGCCAGCAGCTTGGAGGGGGCCCAGGGAGAGACCCAGTACTTC | CASSLEGAQGETQYF
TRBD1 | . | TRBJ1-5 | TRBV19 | TGTGCCAGTAGTATCGGACAGGGGGCGAATCAGCCCCAGCATTTT | CASSIGQGANQPQHF
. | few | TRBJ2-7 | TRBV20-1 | TGCAGTGCTACCCCATACACAGGGCCCGAGCAGTACTTC | CSATPYTGPEQYF
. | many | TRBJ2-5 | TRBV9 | TGTGCCAGCAGCGTAGAGGGGGCGGAGGGACTACGGGAGACCCAGTACTTC | CASSVEGAEGLRETQYF
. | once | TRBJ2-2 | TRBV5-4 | TGTGCCAGCAGCTCGGTAGGGGCCACCGGGGAGCTGTTTTTT | CASSSVGATGELFF
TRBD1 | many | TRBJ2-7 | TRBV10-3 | TGTGCCATCAGTGCCACAGGGGGAAGGAATATCTACGAGCAGTACTTC | CAISATGGRNIYEQYF
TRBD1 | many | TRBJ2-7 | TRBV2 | TGTGCCAGCAGTCAAGACAGGGGGTCGTACGAGCAGTACTTC | CASSQDRGSYEQYF
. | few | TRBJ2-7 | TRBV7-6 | TGTGCCAGCAGCTTTTCACTGGCCTCCGAGCAGTACTTC | CASSFSLASEQYF
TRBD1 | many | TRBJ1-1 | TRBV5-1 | TGCGCCAGCAGCTTGTTCACAGGGGGGAACACTGAAGCTTTCTTT | CASSLFTGGNTEAFF
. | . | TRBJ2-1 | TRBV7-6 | TGTGCCAGCAGCTTTAGCGTGGGTGAGCAGTTCTTC | CASSFSVGEQFF
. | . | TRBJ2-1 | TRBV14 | TGTGCCAGCAGCCAAGCAAACAATGAGCAGTTCTTC | CASSQANNEQFF
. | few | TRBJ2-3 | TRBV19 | TGTGCCAGCGGGAGTAGCACAGATACGCAGTATTTT | CASGSSTDTQYF
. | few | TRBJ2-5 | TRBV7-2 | TGTGCCAGCAGCTTGGACGGGGCCTCGGAGACCCAGTACTTC | CASSLDGASETQYF
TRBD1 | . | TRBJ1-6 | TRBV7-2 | TGTGCCAGCACCATCCATGACAGGGTGGGATCACCCCTCCACTTT | CASTIHDRVGSPLHF
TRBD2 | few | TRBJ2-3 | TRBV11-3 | TGTGCCAGCAGCGGGACTAGCGCCGATACGCAGTATTTT | CASSGTSADTQYF
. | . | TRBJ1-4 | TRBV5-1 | TGCGCCAGCAGACGGAGCAGTAATGAAAAACTGTTTTTT | CASRRSSNEKLFF
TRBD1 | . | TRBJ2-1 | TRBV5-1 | TGCGCCAGCAGCCTCCACAGGGGTGAGCAGTTCTTC | CASSLHRGEQFF
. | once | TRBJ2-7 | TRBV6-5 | TGTGCCAGCAGCGATCCGGGACCCAGGGAGCAGTACTTC | CASSDPGPREQYF
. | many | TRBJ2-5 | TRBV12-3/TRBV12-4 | TGTGCCAGCAGTTTAGCGAGGGAGCAAGAGACCCAGTACTTC | CASSLAREQETQYF
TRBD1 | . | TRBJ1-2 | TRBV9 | TGTGCCAGCAGCGGAACAGGGGGGGCTAACTATGGCTACACCTTC | CASSGTGGANYGYTF
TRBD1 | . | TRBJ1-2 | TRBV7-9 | TGTGCCAGCAGCTCGGACAGGGTATATGGCTACACCTTC | CASSSDRVYGYTF
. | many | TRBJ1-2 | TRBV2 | TGTGCCAGCAGTGAAATCGTTTTGTCCAGCCTCTATGGCTACACCTTC | CASSEIVLSSLYGYTF
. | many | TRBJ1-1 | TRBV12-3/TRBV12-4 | TGTGCCAGCGTCCTGGATCACGGGGGCACTGAAGCTTTCTTT | CASVLDHGGTEAFF
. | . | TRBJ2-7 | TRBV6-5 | TGTGCCAGCAGAAATCCGGGACACCACTACGAGCAGTACTTC | CASRNPGHHYEQYF
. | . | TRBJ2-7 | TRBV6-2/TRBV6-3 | TGTGCCAGCAGTTACCTTATCTACGAGCAGTACTTC | CASSYLIYEQYF
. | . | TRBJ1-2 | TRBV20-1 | TGCAGTGCTAGAGGGACAACTAACTATGGCTACACCTTC | CSARGTTNYGYTF
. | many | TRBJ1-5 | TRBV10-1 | TGCGCCAGCAACCCCCAAGGTGTGGGCAATCAGCCCCAGCATTTT | CASNPQGVGNQPQHF
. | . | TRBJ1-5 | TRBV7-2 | TGTGCCAGCAGCTCCAGGACTAGCGGGAATGGGCCCCAGCATTTT | CASSSRTSGNGPQHF
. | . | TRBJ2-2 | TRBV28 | TGTGCCAGCAGTTTCGGACCCCGGGACTTAAACACCGGGGAGCTGTTTTTT | CASSFGPRDLNTGELFF
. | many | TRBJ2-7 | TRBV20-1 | TGCAGTGCTAGAGAGACTAGCTCCTACGAGCAGTACTTC | CSARETSSYEQYF
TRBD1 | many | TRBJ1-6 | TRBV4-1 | TGCGCCAGCAGCCTCGATCCGGGACAGGCCCGTTCACCCCTCCACTTT | CASSLDPGQARSPLHF
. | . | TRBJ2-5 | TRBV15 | TGTGCCACCAGCACCCGTGGACTGGGGACCCAGTACTTC | CATSTRGLGTQYF
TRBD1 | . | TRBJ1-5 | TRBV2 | TGTGCCAGCAGCCAACCGGACAGGGGGCGATTCGGCAATCAGCCCCAGCATTTT | CASSQPDRGRFGNQPQHF
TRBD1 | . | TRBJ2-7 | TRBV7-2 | TGTGCCAGCAGCACTATGTGGACAGGGGACGAGCAGTACTTC | CASSTMWTGDEQYF
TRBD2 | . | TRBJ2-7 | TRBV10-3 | TGTGCCATCAATTCGGCGGGGGGCTACGAGCAGTACTTC | CAINSAGGYEQYF
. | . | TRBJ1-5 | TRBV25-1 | TGTGCCAGTAGGCACACCGACTCCTGTACCCAGCATTTT | CASRHTDSCTQHF
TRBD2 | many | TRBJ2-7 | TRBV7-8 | TGTGCCAGCAGCTTAGCCCCTAGCGGGGGACCCTACGAGCAGTACTTC | CASSLAPSGGPYEQYF
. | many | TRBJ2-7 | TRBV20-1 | TGCAGTGCTCTCCGGGACTCAGCAAGCTACGAGCAGTACTTC | CSALRDSASYEQYF
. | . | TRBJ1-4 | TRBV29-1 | TGCAGCGTGACCTGGGAAGAAAAACTGTTTTTT | CSVTWEEKLFF